The clone carrying this T cell receptor (beta chain) was counted ten times or more. Its antigen is not identified. Authors' methods: Between-group CDR3 differences, defined by clinicopathological status, yielded a distant-metastasis classifier for papillary thyroid cancer. TCRdb re-clonotyped the PCR reads through MiXCR. The V and J calls follow TCRdb's processing rather than the paper's. The sample includes around 14,000 clones, under 25% of them seen just once. The data were obtained in a study of metastatic and nonmetastatic thyroid tumors. Study in general: Where malignant and benign thyroid patients were concerned, repertoires were compared across blood and tumor or nodule tissue. Findings and limits, study-wide: It was reported that TCR beta diversity was significantly higher in malignant thyroid tumors than benign nodules, in blood and tumor.

No patient received treatment before thyroid surgery. The CDR3 is 16 residues long. V shed 0 bases, J shed 6 bases, and the junction held 4 bases outside the gene matches. From germline, CDR1 is KGHDR and CDR2 SFDVKD. The source of this sequence is a female donor with papillary thyroid cancer or a benign thyroid nodule (not recorded which). Some clones in this sample may be carry-over from other donors' samples. The sample taken for sequencing was tumor tissue. The chain recombines TRBV24-1 with TRBJ2-1; the match to TRBD2 covers 10 bases. The CDR3, as DNA: TGTGCCACCAGTGATTTGCAAGCGGGAGGGGGCAATGAGCAGTTCTTC. It is translated as CATSDLQAGGGNEQFF.